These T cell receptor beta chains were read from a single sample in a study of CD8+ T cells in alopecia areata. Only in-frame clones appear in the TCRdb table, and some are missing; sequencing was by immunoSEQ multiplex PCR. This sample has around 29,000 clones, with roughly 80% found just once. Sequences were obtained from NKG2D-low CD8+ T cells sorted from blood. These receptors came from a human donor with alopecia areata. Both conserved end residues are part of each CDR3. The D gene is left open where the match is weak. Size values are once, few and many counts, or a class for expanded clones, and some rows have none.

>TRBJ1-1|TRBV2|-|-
TGTGCCAGCTGTGGGTTGAACACTGAAGCTTTCTTT
CASCGLNTEAFF
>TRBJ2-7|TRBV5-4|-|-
TGTGCCAGCAGCCGCGGGACGCTCGAGCAGTACTTC
CASSRGTLEQYF
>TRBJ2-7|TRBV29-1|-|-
TGCAGCGTTGAATCACAAAACGACAGGGAGGGACCCTACGAGCAGTACTTC
CSVESQNDREGPYEQYF
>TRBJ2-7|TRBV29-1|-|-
TGCAGCGTTGTCAGCGTCTCAAACGAGCAGTACTTC
CSVVSVSNEQYF
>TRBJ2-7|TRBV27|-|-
TGTGCCAGCAGTCACCGTGGCTCCTACGAGCAGTACTTC
CASSHRGSYEQYF
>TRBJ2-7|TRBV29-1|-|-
TGCAGCGTTGAAGACCCACTGCTAGCGTACGAGCAGTACTTC
CSVEDPLLAYEQYF
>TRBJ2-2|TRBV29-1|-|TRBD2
TGCAGCGTTGAAGATCTCGCTAGCGGGGGCCCACGGGCCGGGGAGCTGTTTTTT
CSVEDLASGGPRAGELFF
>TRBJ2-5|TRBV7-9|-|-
TGTGCCAGCAGTTTCCCCGAGACCCAAGAGACCCAGTACTTC
CASSFPETQETQYF
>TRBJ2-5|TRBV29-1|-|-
TGCAGCGTTGATAGCCGGGACTACCAAGAGACCCAGTACTTC
CSVDSRDYQETQYF
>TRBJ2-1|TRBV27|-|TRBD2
TGTGCCAGCAGTTACCGGGGGGTTGAGCAGTTCTTC
CASSYRGVEQFF
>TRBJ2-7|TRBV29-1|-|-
TGCAGCGTTGTGTCCCAGAACTACGAGCAGTACTTC
CSVVSQNYEQYF
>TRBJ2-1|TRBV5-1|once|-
TGCGCCAGCACCCTTGGGACGGCATCCTACAATGAGCAGTTCTTC
CASTLGTASYNEQFF
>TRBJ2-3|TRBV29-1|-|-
TGCAGCGTTGAATTGTACGGTAGCGGCACAGATACGCAGTATTTT
CSVELYGSGTDTQYF
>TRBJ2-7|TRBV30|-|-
TGTGCCTGGAGTGTGGGTCTGTCGAGCTCCTACGAGCAGTACTTC
CAWSVGLSSSYEQYF
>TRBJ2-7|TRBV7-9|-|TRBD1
TGTGCCGGAGCGGGACAGGGATTCTACGAGCAGTACTTC
CAGAGQGFYEQYF
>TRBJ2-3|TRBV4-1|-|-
TGCGCCAGCAGCCAAGTTCCCGGAAGCACAGATACGCAGTATTTT
CASSQVPGSTDTQYF
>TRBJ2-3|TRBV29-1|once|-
TGCAGCGTTGAATTAGGCAGTAGCACAGATACGCAGTATTTT
CSVELGSSTDTQYF
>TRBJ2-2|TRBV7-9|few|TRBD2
TGTGCCAGCAGCGGACTAGCGGGTAAAGGCGGGGAGCTGTTTTTT
CASSGLAGKGGELFF
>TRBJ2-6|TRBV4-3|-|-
TGCGCCAGCAGCCCCAGGGGGGTAGATTCTGGGGCCAACGTCCTGACTTTC
CASSPRGVDSGANVLTF
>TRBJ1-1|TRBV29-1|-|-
TGCAGCGGTCCTGAAGCTTTCTTT
CSGPEAFF
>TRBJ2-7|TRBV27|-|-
TGTGCCAGCAGACCCAGGGGAGCCTACGAGCAGTACTTC
CASRPRGAYEQYF
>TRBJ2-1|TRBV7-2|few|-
TGTGCCAGCAGCTTCGACTCGAGAACCTACAATGAGCAGTTCTTC
CASSFDSRTYNEQFF
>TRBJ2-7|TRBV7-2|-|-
TGTGCCAGCAGCCCGTCTGCCTACGAGCAGTACTTC
CASSPSAYEQYF
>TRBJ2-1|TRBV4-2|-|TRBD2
TGTGCCAGCAGCCAAGATCTGGCGGGAGACCCCAATGAGCAGTTCTTC
CASSQDLAGDPNEQFF
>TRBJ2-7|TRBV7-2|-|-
TGTGCCAGCGGACAGCCACTCTCCTACGAGCAGTACTTC
CASGQPLSYEQYF
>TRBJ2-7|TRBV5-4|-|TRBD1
TGTGCCAGCAGCTTAGGGGACAGAGGCTCCTACGAGCAGTACTTC
CASSLGDRGSYEQYF
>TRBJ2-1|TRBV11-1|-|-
TGTGCCAGCAGCTTAGATCTTTGGCTGGATGAGCAGTTCTTC
CASSLDLWLDEQFF
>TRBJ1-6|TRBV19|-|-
TGTGCCACGAGGGATCTGAATTCACCCCTCCACTTT
CATRDLNSPLHF
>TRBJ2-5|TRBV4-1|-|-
TGCGCCAGCAGCCAAGTGGGGGGCACCGTGCAAGAGACCCAGTACTTC
CASSQVGGTVQETQYF
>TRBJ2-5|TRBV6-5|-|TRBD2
TGTGCCAGCAGTGGGACTAGCGGGAGTTCGGAGACCCAGTACTTC
CASSGTSGSSETQYF
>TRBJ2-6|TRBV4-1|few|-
TGCGCCAGCAGCCAAGATCCCTGGCCTCTCCTGACTTTC
CASSQDPWPLLTF
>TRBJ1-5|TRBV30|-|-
TGTGCCTGGGCTAAAGGGGTTGGAATGCGAGAGAATCAGCCCCAGCATTTT
CAWAKGVGMRENQPQHF